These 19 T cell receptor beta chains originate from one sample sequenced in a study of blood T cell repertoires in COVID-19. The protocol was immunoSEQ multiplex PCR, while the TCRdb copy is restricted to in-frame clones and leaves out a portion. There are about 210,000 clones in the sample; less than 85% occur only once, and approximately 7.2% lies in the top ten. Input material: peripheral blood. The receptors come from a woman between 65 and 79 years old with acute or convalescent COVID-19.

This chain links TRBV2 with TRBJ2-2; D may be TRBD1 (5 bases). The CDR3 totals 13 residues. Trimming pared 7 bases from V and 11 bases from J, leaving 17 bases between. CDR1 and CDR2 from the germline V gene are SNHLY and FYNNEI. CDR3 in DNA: TGTGCCAGCACGAAAGGGGAAAATTACGAGCTGTTTTTT. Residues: CASTKGENYELFF.

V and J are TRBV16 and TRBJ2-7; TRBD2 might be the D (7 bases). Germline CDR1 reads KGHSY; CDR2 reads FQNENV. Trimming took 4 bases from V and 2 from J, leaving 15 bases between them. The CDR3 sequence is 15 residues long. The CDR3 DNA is TGTGCCAGCAGCCGGGGGGGGCTAGAACCCTACGAGCAGTACTTC. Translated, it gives CASSRGGLEPYEQYF.

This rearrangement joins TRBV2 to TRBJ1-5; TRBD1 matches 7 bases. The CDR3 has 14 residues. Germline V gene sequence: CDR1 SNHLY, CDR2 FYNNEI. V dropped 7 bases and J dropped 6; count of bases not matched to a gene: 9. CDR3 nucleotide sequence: TGTGCCAGCACCATGGGGACAGATAGTCAGCCCCAGCATTTT. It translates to CASTMGTDSQPQHF. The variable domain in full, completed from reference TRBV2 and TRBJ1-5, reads EPEVTQTPSHQVTQMGQEVILRCVPISNHLYFYWYRQILGQKVEFLVSFYNNEISEKSEIFDDQFSVERPDGSNFTLKIRSTKLEDSAMYFCASTMGTDSQPQHFGDGTRLSIL.

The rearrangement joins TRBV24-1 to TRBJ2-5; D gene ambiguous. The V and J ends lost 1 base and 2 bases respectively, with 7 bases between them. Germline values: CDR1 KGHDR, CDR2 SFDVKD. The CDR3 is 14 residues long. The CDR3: CATSDLSRQETQYF. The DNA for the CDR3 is TGTGCCACCAGTGATTTATCGAGACAAGAGACCCAGTACTTC.

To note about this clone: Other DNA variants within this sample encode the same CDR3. CDR3 loop: CASSLGRTAKRSGANVLTF. DNA of the CDR3: TGCGCCAGCAGCTTGGGTAGGACAGCAAAGCGCTCTGGGGCCAACGTCCTGACTTTC. The rearrangement uses TRBV5-1 and TRBJ2-6, with D maybe TRBD1 (6 bases). The V gene lost 0 bases and the J gene lost 0 bases, with 16 bases spanning the gap. Per germline, CDR1 SGHRS and CDR2 YFSETQ. The CDR3 has 19 amino acids.

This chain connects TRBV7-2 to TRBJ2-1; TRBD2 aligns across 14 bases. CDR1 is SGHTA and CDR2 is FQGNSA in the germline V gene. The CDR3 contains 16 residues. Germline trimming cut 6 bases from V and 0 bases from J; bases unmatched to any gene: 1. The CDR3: CASRGTSGSSYNEQFF. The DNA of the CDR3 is TGTGCCAGCAGGGGGACTAGCGGGAGCTCCTACAATGAGCAGTTCTTC.

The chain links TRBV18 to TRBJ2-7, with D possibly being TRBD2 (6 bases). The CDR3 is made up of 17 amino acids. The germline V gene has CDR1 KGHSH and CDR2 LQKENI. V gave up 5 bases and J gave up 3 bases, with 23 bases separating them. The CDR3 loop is CASSSLGTGGNFYEQYF. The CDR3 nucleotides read TGTGCCAGCTCATCTCTGGGTACGGGCGGGAACTTCTACGAGCAGTACTTC.

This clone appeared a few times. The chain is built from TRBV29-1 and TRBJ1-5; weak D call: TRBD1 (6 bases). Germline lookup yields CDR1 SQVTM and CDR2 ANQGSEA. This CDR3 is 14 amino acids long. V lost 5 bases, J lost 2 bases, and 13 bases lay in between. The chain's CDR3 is CSVSAAGGNQPQHF. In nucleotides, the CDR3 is TGCAGCGTTTCCGCCGCAGGGGGCAATCAGCCCCAGCATTTT.

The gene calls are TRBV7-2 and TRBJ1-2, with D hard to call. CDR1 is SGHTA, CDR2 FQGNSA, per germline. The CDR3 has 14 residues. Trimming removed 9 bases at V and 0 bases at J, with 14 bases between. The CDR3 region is CARAWSATNYGYTF. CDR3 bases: TGTGCCAGGGCGTGGTCAGCGACTAACTATGGCTACACCTTC.

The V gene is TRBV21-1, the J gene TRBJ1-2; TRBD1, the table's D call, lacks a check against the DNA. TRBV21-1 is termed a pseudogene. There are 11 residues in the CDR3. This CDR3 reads CASRPGYGYTF. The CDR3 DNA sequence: TGTGCCAGCAGGCCAGGGTATGGCTACACCTTC.

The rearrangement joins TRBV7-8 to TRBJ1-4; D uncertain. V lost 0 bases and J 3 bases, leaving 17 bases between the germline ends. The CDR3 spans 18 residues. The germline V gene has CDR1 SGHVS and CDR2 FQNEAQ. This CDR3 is CASSLAPSETRANEKLFF. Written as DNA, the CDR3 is TGTGCCAGCAGCTTAGCGCCCAGCGAGACCCGGGCTAATGAAAAACTGTTTTTT. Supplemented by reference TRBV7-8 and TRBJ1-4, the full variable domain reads GAGVSQSPRYKVAKRGQDVALRCDPISGHVSLFWYQQALGQGPEFLTYFQNEAQLDKSGLPSDRFFAERPEGSVSTLKIQRTQQEDSAVYLCASSLAPSETRANEKLFFGSGTQLSVL.

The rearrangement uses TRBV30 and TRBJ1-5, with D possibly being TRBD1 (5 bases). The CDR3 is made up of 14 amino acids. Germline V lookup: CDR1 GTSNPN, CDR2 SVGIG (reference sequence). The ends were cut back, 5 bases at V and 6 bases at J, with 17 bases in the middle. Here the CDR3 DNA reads TGTGCCTGGTCTAGTGGGGGGGTCGGTCAGCCCCAGCATTTT. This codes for CAWSSGGVGQPQHF.

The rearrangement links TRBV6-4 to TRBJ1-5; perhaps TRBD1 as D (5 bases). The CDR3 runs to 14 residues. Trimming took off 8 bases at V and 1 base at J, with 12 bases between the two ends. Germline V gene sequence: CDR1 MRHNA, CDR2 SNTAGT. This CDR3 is CASGPRVSNQPQHF. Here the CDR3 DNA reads TGTGCCAGCGGACCCAGGGTAAGCAATCAGCCCCAGCATTTT.

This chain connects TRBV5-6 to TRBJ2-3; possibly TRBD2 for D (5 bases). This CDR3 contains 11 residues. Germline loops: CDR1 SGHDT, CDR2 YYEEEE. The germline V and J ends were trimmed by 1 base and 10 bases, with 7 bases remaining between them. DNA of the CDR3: TGTGCCAGCAGCTTGTCCGGGGCGCAGTATTTT. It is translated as CASSLSGAQYF.

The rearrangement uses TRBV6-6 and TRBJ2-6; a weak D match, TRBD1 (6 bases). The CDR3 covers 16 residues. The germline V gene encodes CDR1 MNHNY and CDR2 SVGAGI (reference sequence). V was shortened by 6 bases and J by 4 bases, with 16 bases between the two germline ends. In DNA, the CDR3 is TGTGCCAGCAGCTCAACTGGGGGCGCCGGGGCCAACGTCCTGACTTTC. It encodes CASSSTGGAGANVLTF.

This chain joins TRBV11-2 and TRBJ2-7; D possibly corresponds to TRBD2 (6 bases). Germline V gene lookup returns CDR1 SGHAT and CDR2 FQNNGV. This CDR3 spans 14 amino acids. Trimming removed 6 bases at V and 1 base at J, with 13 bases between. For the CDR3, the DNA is TGTGCCAGCAGAATGGGGGGACGTTCCTACGAGCAGTACTTC. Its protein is CASRMGGRSYEQYF.

The CDR3 DNA reads TGTGCCAGCAGCCCGGGGACAGGGAGGCTGCTCTATGGCTACACCTTC. Protein: CASSPGTGRLLYGYTF. The genes are TRBV9 and TRBJ1-2; 9 bases align to TRBD1. The germline gives CDR1 SGDLS, CDR2 YYNGEE. CDR3 length: 16 amino acids. The ends lost 4 bases at V and 4 bases at J; junction bases unmatched: 11.

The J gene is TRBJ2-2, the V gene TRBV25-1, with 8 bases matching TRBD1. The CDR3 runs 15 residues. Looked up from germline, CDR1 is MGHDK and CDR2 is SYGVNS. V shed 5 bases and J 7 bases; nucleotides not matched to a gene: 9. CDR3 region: CASSTSGGAIGELFF. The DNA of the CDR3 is TGTGCCAGCAGTACGTCAGGGGGCGCAATCGGGGAGCTGTTTTTT.

The CDR3 bases are TGTGCCAGCACCACCTGGACTAGCTTGGAGACCCAGTACTTC. Protein product: CASTTWTSLETQYF. The gene calls are TRBV2 and TRBJ2-5; 8 bases are a match to TRBD2. Germline CDR1 and CDR2: SNHLY and FYNNEI. The J segment lost 5 bases and the V segment lost 7 bases, leaving 9 bases of the junction unmatched. This CDR3 comprises 14 residues.